This T cell receptor beta chain was found in a study of T cells after yellow fever vaccination. Study outcomes and limitations: Across the CD4 and CD8 compartments, a small share of clonotypes was present in both.

V was cut by 5 bases and J by 0 bases, with 11 bases left in between. CDR3 length: 14 residues. CDR1 is DFQATT and CDR2 is SNEGSKA in the germline V gene (reference sequence). MiXCR, applied by TCRdb to the 5' RACE reads, yields one record per CDR3 protein. Of about 580,000 distinct CDR3 sequences listed, about 15% were seen once; the top ten hold roughly 17%. This clonotype was counted a few times. Its antigen is not identified. This receptor was identified in a man between 18 and 29 years old who received the YFV17D yellow fever vaccine. The input for sequencing was PBMCs, taken around 5 days after the first yellow fever vaccination. The gene calls are TRBV20-1 and TRBJ2-1; D gene uncertain. CDR3 loop: CSAAQTYSYNEQFF. CDR3 sequence (DNA): TGCAGTGCTGCGCAGACCTACTCCTACAATGAGCAGTTCTTC.